The clone carrying this TCR beta chain was seen just once. The sample is drawn from a study of T cell changes during pregnancy in multiple sclerosis. Germline assignment: CDR1 LNHDA and CDR2 SQIVND (reference sequence). The junction had 8 bases not matched to a gene; V was cut back by 6 bases and J by 6 bases. The length of the CDR3 is 14 residues. The table came from immunoSEQ multiplex PCR; TCRdb's copy has only in-frame clones and leaves some out. The sample consists of about 49,000 clones, approximately 94% of them appearing once. V gene TRBV19 combines with J gene TRBJ1-1; 9 bases match TRBD1. The origin of this receptor is a female donor with multiple sclerosis, enrolled in a pregnancy study. The source material was CD8+ T cells from peripheral blood mononuclear cells, sampled before pregnancy. CDR3 protein: CASRTGTGHPEAFF. DNA for the CDR3: TGTGCCAGTAGAACCGGGACAGGGCACCCTGAAGCTTTCTTT.